These 18 T cell receptor beta chains were all obtained from the same sample, sequenced in a study of CD8+ T cells in alopecia areata. As for treatment: oral pan-JAK inhibitor, 5-10 mg twice daily. Reverse transcription of extracted RNA yielded cDNA, which provided the sequencing template. Method: immunoSEQ multiplex PCR; TCRdb's copy keeps in-frame clones and lacks some. This table holds hundreds of thousands of clones, around 66% found once. Material: CD4+ T cells sorted from blood, obtained around week 44, from a patient treated with tofacitinib. Receptors were obtained from a human donor with alopecia areata.

The rearrangement joins TRBV7-8 to TRBJ1-1, with D perhaps TRBD1 (6 bases). There are 14 residues in the CDR3. Germline CDR1 and CDR2: SGHVS and FQNEAQ. The V gene lost 5 bases and the J gene lost 5 bases, with 15 bases spanning the gap. CDR3 sequence reads: CASSLRQVGTEAFF. CDR3 nucleotide sequence: TGTGCCAGCAGCCTCAGACAGGTGGGAACTGAAGCTTTCTTT. Filled out from reference TRBV7-8 and TRBJ1-1, the complete variable domain reads GAGVSQSPRYKVAKRGQDVALRCDPISGHVSLFWYQQALGQGPEFLTYFQNEAQLDKSGLPSDRFFAERPEGSVSTLKIQRTQQEDSAVYLCASSLRQVGTEAFFGQGTRLTVV.

V usage is TRBV5-1 and J usage is TRBJ1-1; D is uncertain. Germline values: CDR1 SGHRS, CDR2 YFSETQ. The CDR3 consists of 15 residues. Between the trimmed V and J ends, which lost 0 bases and 4 bases, there was a span of 13 bases. In DNA, the CDR3 is TGCGCCAGCAGCTTGGTTTCGGGTGTGGGCACTGAAGCTTTCTTT. The encoded protein is CASSLVSGVGTEAFF.

The chain uses TRBV5-4 and TRBJ2-1; D unresolved. The germline V and J ends were trimmed by 4 bases and 4 bases, with 18 bases remaining between them. This CDR3 region has 16 residues. Per germline, CDR1 SGHNT and CDR2 YYREEE (reference sequence). CDR3 loop: CASSPSAFPEYNEQFF. The CDR3 nucleotides are TGTGCCAGCAGCCCCTCGGCGTTCCCTGAGTACAATGAGCAGTTCTTC.

This chain uses TRBV5-6 with TRBJ2-2; D is uncertain. This CDR3 region has 16 residues. Trimming stripped 2 bases from V and 2 bases from J, with 13 bases between. Germline CDR1 and CDR2: SGHDT and YYEEEE. CDR3: CASSFLRTGNTGELFF. The CDR3 DNA is TGTGCCAGCAGCTTCCTCAGAACTGGTAACACCGGGGAGCTGTTTTTT.

The chain joins TRBV15 to TRBJ1-1; 7 bases match TRBD1. Germline CDR1 is LNHNV and CDR2 is YYDKDF (reference sequence). V was pared by 0 bases and J by 10 bases, with 5 bases of the junction left unmatched. The length of the CDR3 is 13 residues. CDR3 coding DNA: TGTGCCACCAGCAGAGAGGTTACAGGGGTAGCTTTCTTT. Its protein is CATSREVTGVAFF.

The gene calls are TRBV29-1 and TRBJ2-7, with D perhaps matching TRBD1 (6 bases). Germline CDR1 and CDR2: SQVTM and ANQGSEA. Trimming stripped 4 bases from V and 3 bases from J, with 10 bases between. There are 12 residues in the CDR3. In DNA form, the CDR3 reads TGCAGCGTTGTTAGGGGGAACTACGAGCAGTACTTC. Protein sequence: CSVVRGNYEQYF.

There are a few counts of this clone. The gene calls are TRBV10-3 and TRBJ1-2; TRBD1 matches at 9 bases. The germline CDR1 and CDR2 sequences are ENHRY and SYGVKD. V lost 5 bases to trimming and J lost 8 bases; unmatched junction nucleotides: 9. The CDR3 has 14 residues. CDR3 in DNA: TGTGCCATCAGTTCCACCACAGGGGGCCGAGGCTACACCTTC. Translation gives CAISSTTGGRGYTF.

The chain joins TRBV7-2 to TRBJ2-3; D is possibly TRBD2 (5 bases). Germline CDR1 is SGHTA and CDR2 is FQGNSA. The CDR3 is made up of 14 amino acids. V lost 0 bases and J lost 4, with 8 bases in between. CDR3 bases: TGTGCCAGCAGCTTAGCAGGGAGCGCAGATACGCAGTATTTT. Protein product: CASSLAGSADTQYF.

V and J are TRBV14 and TRBJ1-2; the D gene is possibly TRBD1 (5 bases). This CDR3 contains 14 residues. Trimming pared 0 bases from V and 10 bases from J, leaving 15 bases between. Looked up from germline, CDR1 is SGHDN and CDR2 is FVKESK. CDR3 sequence (DNA): TGTGCCAGCAGCCAAGATAGGGGACCGAAGGTCTACACCTTC. Protein sequence: CASSQDRGPKVYTF.

In DNA form, the CDR3 reads TGTGCCAGCAGCGGGCGCGGGACAGGTGGACAAGAGACCCAGTACTTC. Residues: CASSGRGTGGQETQYF. This chain uses TRBV13 with TRBJ2-5; TRBD1 matches at 8 bases. The ends lost 5 bases at V and 2 bases at J; junction bases unmatched: 10. Germline V lookup: CDR1 PRHDT, CDR2 FYEKMQ (reference sequence). There are 16 residues in the CDR3.

The table lists this clone with a count of one. This chain uses TRBV6-5 with TRBJ2-1, with 11 bases identical to TRBD1. Unmatched junction bases numbered 6, after V lost 5 bases and J lost 6 bases. This CDR3 is 15 amino acids long. From germline, CDR1 is MNHEY and CDR2 SVGAGI. Here the CDR3 DNA reads TGTGCCAGCAGTCGGGACAGGGGGTTCGGCAATGAGCAGTTCTTC. The encoded protein is CASSRDRGFGNEQFF.

Details on this clone: This same CDR3 is encoded by further DNA sequences in the sample. The chain combines TRBV9 with TRBJ1-1; unclear D gene. The germline V gene has CDR1 SGDLS and CDR2 YYNGEE. This CDR3 is built from 13 residues. Trimming stripped 0 bases from V and 3 bases from J, with 6 bases between. Here the CDR3 DNA reads TGTGCCAGCAGCGTAGTTCGGGACACTGAAGCTTTCTTT. As protein: CASSVVRDTEAFF.

Worth noting for this clone: Other DNA sequences of this sample code for an identical CDR3. The genes are TRBV15 and TRBJ1-4; D unclear. The CDR3 totals 12 residues. Germline V gene sequence: CDR1 LNHNV, CDR2 YYDKDF (reference sequence). Trimming pared 1 base from V and 8 bases from J, leaving 5 bases between. CDR3 protein: CATSRVGEKLFF. The DNA for the CDR3 is TGTGCCACCAGCAGAGTAGGCGAAAAACTGTTTTTT.

This clone rates as medium-sized (0.01 to 0.1%). The rearrangement links TRBV29-1 to TRBJ1-4; 7 nucleotides match TRBD1. CDR3 length equals 12 residues. CDR1 and CDR2 (germline): SQVTM, ANQGSEA. Germline trimming cut 7 bases from V and 5 bases from J; bases unmatched to any gene: 4. CDR3 bases: TGCAGCGCCGTCAGGGGGAATGAAAAACTGTTTTTT. It specifies CSAVRGNEKLFF.

The chain joins TRBV7-9 to TRBJ2-1, with 8 nucleotides matching TRBD2. Germline values: CDR1 SEHNR, CDR2 FQNEAQ (reference sequence). The CDR3 covers 17 residues. The ends lost 1 base at V and 2 bases at J; junction bases unmatched: 7. CDR3 coding DNA: TGTGCCAGCAGCTTAGGGACCACTAGCGGTACCTACAATGAGCAGTTCTTC. This sequence encodes CASSLGTTSGTYNEQFF.

In DNA form, the CDR3 reads TGTGCCTGGACGAAAGAGGGCAGGGGATTTTTTAATTCACCCCTCCACTTT. Encoded protein: CAWTKEGRGFFNSPLHF. The chain uses TRBV30 and TRBJ1-6; D is perhaps TRBD1 (6 bases). CDR3 length: 17 residues. The V gene lost 4 bases and the J gene lost 6 bases, with 22 bases spanning the gap. Germline values: CDR1 GTSNPN, CDR2 SVGIG (reference sequence).

The gene calls are TRBV5-1 and TRBJ1-4; D call uncertain. V gave up 0 bases and J gave up 3 bases, with 6 bases separating them. The CDR3 spans 14 residues. CDR1 SGHRS and CDR2 YFSETQ come from the germline V gene. The CDR3 region has the DNA TGCGCCAGCAGCTTGGGTGACGCTAATGAAAAACTGTTTTTT. Residues: CASSLGDANEKLFF.

The rearrangement uses TRBV29-1 and TRBJ2-7, with 8 bases fitting TRBD1. The CDR3 spans 14 residues. With 7 bases clipped from V and 3 bases from J, the junction kept 11 bases outside the gene matches. The germline V gene encodes CDR1 SQVTM and CDR2 ANQGSEA. The CDR3 region has the DNA TGCAGCGCCGTCGTGACAGGGGTCTTCTACGAGCAGTACTTC. This gives the protein CSAVVTGVFYEQYF.